This T cell receptor beta chain was profiled in a study of T cell responses to AZD1222 COVID-19 vaccine. Study results and caveats: Recipients of AZD1222 seropositive at baseline numbered only 5 or 6. Spike-specific TCR breadth and depth grew following two AZD1222 doses. Donors were mostly white British, more females; clonal diversity possibly underestimated.

A note on this clone: Antigen unknown.

The method was immunoSEQ multiplex PCR; TCRdb's version includes in-frame clones alone and lacks a portion of them. Here the sample spans fewer than 150,000 clones, approximately 80% being singletons. The source was peripheral blood, collected on day 0 of AZD1222 vaccination. The receptor's source is an adult in good health.

CDR3 DNA: TGTGCCAGTAGTGGGTCCAGGTACTCAACCTACGAGCAGTACTTC. Protein sequence: CASSGSRYSTYEQYF. V gene TRBV19 combines with J gene TRBJ2-7; no clear D gene. The V gene's germline CDR1 is LNHDA and CDR2 SQIVND (reference sequence). The CDR3 extends over 15 amino acids. Trimming shortened V by 5 bases and J by 2 bases, and 16 bases separated the two germline ends.